This TCR beta chain emerged from a study of shared clonotypes between healthy human individuals. Study-wide findings and caveats: The small donor group covered limited genetic and exposure diversity.

As to this clone: Its cognate antigen is unknown.

Germline V gene sequence: CDR1 SGHTA, CDR2 FQGNSA. This CDR3 is built from 18 residues. V was shortened by 1 base and J by 4 bases, with 17 bases between the two germline ends. Naive-designated CD8 cells lacked CD45RO, were positively enriched for CCR7, and omitted terminally differentiated effector memory CD45RA+ cells. The donor population consisted of healthy HIV-negative adults with no recent acute infections or vaccinations. Per the study methods: Junction-only sequences without quality scores were provided by ImmunoSEQ, so filtering was different. TCRdb's table, derived via immunoSEQ multiplex PCR, lists solely in-frame clones and lacks some. V and J calls and clone size follow that table, whereas D and trimming were derived from the DNA. The sample carries millions of clones, about 94% recorded once.

This clonotype was obtained from a young man in good health. The sample was naive CD8+ T cells sorted from blood. This rearrangement joins TRBV7-2 to TRBJ1-6; no firm D call. CDR3 sequence reads: CASSLVSLGGGYNSPLHF. CDR3 nucleotide sequence: TGTGCCAGCAGCTTAGTCTCTCTGGGAGGAGGATATAATTCACCCCTCCACTTT.